The clone carrying this T cell receptor beta chain was counted a few times. The antigen is undetermined. The authors ran a second PCR of about 7 to 12 cycles using a sample-barcoded 5' primer and a J-beta primer mix. Each cDNA was tagged by a template-switch adaptor containing 12 random nucleotides. TCRdb reprocessed the 5' RACE reads via MiXCR and lists one record per CDR3 protein. The data show about 1.1 million distinct CDR3 sequences, with under 40% seen just once and approximately 14% held by the top ten. The CDR3 loop spans 17 amino acids. Trimming removed 5 bases at V and 2 bases at J, with 21 bases between. CDR1 is MNHEY, CDR2 SVGEGT, per germline. The sample providers were healthy Caucasian people from Russia, aged roughly 6 to 95. No fewer than 6 million PBMCs went into each sample. This specimen belongs to a study of blood T cells in healthy people across ages. Overall study results and limits: Not knowing donor CMV status may have confounded expanded clonotype changes.

The sequencing sample was made of blood. This clonotype was sampled from a man younger than 35 in good health. The rearrangement links TRBV6-2 or TRBV6-3 to TRBJ1-1; possible D gene TRBD1, 6 bases. As DNA, the CDR3 is TGTGCCAGCAGTCCCCACCAGAAGAGGGGGAACAACACTGAAGCTTTCTTT. Amino acid sequence: CASSPHQKRGNNTEAFF.